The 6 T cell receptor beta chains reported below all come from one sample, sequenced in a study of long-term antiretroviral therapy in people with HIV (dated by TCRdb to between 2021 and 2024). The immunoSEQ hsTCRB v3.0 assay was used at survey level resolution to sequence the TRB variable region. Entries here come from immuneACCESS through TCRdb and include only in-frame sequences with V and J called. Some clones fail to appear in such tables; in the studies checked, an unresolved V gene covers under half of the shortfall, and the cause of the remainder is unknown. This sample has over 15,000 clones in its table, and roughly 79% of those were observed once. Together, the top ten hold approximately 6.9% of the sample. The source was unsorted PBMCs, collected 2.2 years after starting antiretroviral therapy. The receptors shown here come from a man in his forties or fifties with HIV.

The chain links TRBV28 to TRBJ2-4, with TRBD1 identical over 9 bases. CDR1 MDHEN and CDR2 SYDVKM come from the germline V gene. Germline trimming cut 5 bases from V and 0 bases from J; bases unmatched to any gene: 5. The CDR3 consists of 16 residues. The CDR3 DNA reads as TGTGCCAGCAGTCCGGGGACAGGGCTAGCCAAAAACATTCAGTACTTC. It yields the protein CASSPGTGLAKNIQYF.

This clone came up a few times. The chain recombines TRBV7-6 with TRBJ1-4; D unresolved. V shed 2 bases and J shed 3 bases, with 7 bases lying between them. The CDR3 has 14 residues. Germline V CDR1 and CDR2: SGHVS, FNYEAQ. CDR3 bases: TGTGCCAGCAGCTTATCTACCGCTAATGAAAAACTGTTTTTT. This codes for CASSLSTANEKLFF.

CDR3 protein: CASLGHFYGYTF. The CDR3 region has the DNA TGTGCCAGCTTGGGACACTTCTATGGCTACACCTTC. V usage is TRBV28 and J usage is TRBJ1-2, with a possible D match to TRBD1 (6 bases). The CDR3 spans 12 residues. Germline V gene data show CDR1 as MDHEN and CDR2 as SYDVKM. The germline V and J ends were trimmed by 8 bases and 4 bases, with 11 bases remaining between them.

The DNA of the CDR3 is TGTGCCATCAGTGGACAGGGGGCAGATACGCAGTATTTT. Protein: CAISGQGADTQYF. V usage is TRBV10-3 and J usage is TRBJ2-3, with 9 bases that match TRBD1. Germline V gene data show CDR1 as ENHRY and CDR2 as SYGVKD. With V trimmed by 4 bases and J by 4 bases, 0 bases remained unmatched. The length of the CDR3 is 13 residues.

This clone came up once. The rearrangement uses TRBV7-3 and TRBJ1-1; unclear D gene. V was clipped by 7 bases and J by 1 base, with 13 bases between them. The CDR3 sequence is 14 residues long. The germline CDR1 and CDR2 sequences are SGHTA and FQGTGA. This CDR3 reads CASTAFVGNTEAFF. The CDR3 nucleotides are TGTGCCAGCACCGCTTTCGTCGGGAACACTGAAGCTTTCTTT.

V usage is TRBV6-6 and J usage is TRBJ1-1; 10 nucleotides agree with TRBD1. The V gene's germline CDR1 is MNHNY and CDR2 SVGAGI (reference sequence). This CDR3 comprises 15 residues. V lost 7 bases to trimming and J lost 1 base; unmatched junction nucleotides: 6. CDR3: CASIDRGRRNTEAFF. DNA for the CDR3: TGTGCCAGCATTGACAGGGGGCGCAGGAACACTGAAGCTTTCTTT.